Listed here are 14 T cell receptor beta chains from one sample, sequenced in a study of beta chain features in type 1 diabetes. Whole-study results and caveats: Among patients with Type 1 diabetes, TCRB CDR3s were moderately but significantly shorter in every one of the four CD4+ subsets.

Antigens for these TCRs are unknown. All of the isolated RNA was reverse transcribed, so expressed TCRB transcripts were sequenced. The assay was immunoSEQ multiplex PCR, and TCRdb's table has in-frame clones only and misses some. Here the sample spans some 150,000 clones, about 13% being singletons. Sequencing was done on a sample of central memory CD4+ T cells from blood. The receptors derive from a man between 18 and 35 years old with type 1 diabetes.

This clone was observed a few times. The chain is built from TRBV14 and TRBJ1-2; D is possibly TRBD1 (5 bases). The germline V gene has CDR1 SGHDN and CDR2 FVKESK. The CDR3 spans 15 residues. The V end was cut by 3 bases, the J end by 5 bases, with 16 bases between. The CDR3 coding sequence is TGTGCCAGCAGCCAGACTACGACAGCAAAGTATGGCTACACCTTC. Protein sequence: CASSQTTTAKYGYTF.

There are a few counts of this clone. Within the sample, other DNA sequences also encode this same CDR3. The chain recombines TRBV29-1 with TRBJ2-5; D is possibly TRBD2 (6 bases). CDR3 length: 11 amino acids. The germline CDR1 and CDR2 sequences are SQVTM and ANQGSEA. Deletions cut 4 bases from V and 5 bases from J, with 8 bases between. The CDR3 sequence is CSVGAGETQYF. The CDR3 coding sequence is TGCAGCGTTGGAGCGGGCGAGACCCAGTACTTC.

This chain links TRBV4-1 with TRBJ2-2; D perhaps matches TRBD1 (5 bases). V was shortened by 10 bases and J by 2 bases, with 11 bases between the two germline ends. The CDR3 is made up of 13 amino acids. Germline CDR1 and CDR2: MGHRA and YSYEKL. The CDR3 reads CATSDSNTGELFF. The CDR3 DNA reads as TGCGCCACTTCCGACAGCAACACCGGGGAGCTGTTTTTT.

This clone was seen repeatedly, ten times or more. V and J are TRBV30 and TRBJ2-6; 8 bases agree with TRBD1. CDR3 size: 15 residues. Germline assignment: CDR1 GTSNPN and CDR2 SVGIG (reference sequence). V shed 3 bases and J 0 bases; nucleotides not matched to a gene: 1. Here the CDR3 DNA reads TGTGCCTGGAGCACAGGGGGCTCTGGGGCCAACGTCCTGACTTTC. It encodes CAWSTGGSGANVLTF.

This clone was recorded at least ten times. The chain combines TRBV25-1 with TRBJ2-1; the match to TRBD2 covers 9 bases. The V gene's germline CDR1 is MGHDK and CDR2 SYGVNS. This CDR3 comprises 15 residues. Trimming removed 6 bases from V and 6 bases from J; junction bases left unmatched: 9. CDR3: CASSPAGGQSNEQFF. In DNA, the CDR3 is TGTGCCAGCAGCCCAGCGGGAGGCCAAAGCAATGAGCAGTTCTTC.

This clone has just a few counts. The rearrangement joins TRBV13 to TRBJ2-1; D is unclear. CDR3 length: 12 residues. CDR1 PRHDT and CDR2 FYEKMQ come from the germline V gene (reference sequence). The ends were cut back, 2 bases at V and 5 bases at J, with 4 bases in the middle. CDR3 DNA: TGTGCCAGCAGCTTAAAAGACAATGAGCAGTTCTTC. It specifies CASSLKDNEQFF. Supplemented by reference TRBV13 and TRBJ2-1, the full variable domain reads AAGVIQSPRHLIKEKRETATLKCYPIPRHDTVYWYQQGPGQDPQFLISFYEKMQSDKGSIPDRFSAQQFSDYHSELNMSSLELGDSALYFCASSLKDNEQFFGPGTRLTVL.

This clone showed up just a few times. The chain joins TRBV13 to TRBJ2-3, with D unresolved. Per germline, CDR1 PRHDT and CDR2 FYEKMQ (reference sequence). The V end lost 5 bases, the J end lost 2 bases, and 8 bases lay between the germline ends. CDR3 size: 13 residues. CDR3 nucleotide sequence: TGTGCCAGCAGCCTTAGAAACACAGATACGCAGTATTTT. Translation: CASSLRNTDTQYF.

V usage is TRBV14 and J usage is TRBJ2-7, with a weak D call TRBD1 (5 bases). This CDR3 spans 12 amino acids. The V gene lost 5 bases and the J gene lost 5 bases, with 10 bases spanning the gap. Germline V CDR1 and CDR2: SGHDN, FVKESK. The CDR3 nucleotides read TGTGCCAGCAGCGGTCAGGGTCACGAGCAGTACTTC. This codes for CASSGQGHEQYF.

V is TRBV2 and J is TRBJ1-1, with 8 bases identical to TRBD1. Germline loops: CDR1 SNHLY, CDR2 FYNNEI. The V segment lost 2 bases and the J segment 5 bases; nucleotides outside the gene matches: 4. This CDR3 spans 14 amino acids. The CDR3 region has the DNA TGTGCCAGCAGTGAACAGGGACAGGTTACTGAAGCTTTCTTT. Protein sequence: CASSEQGQVTEAFF. The variable domain in full, completed from reference TRBV2 and TRBJ1-1, reads EPEVTQTPSHQVTQMGQEVILRCVPISNHLYFYWYRQILGQKVEFLVSFYNNEISEKSEIFDDQFSVERPDGSNFTLKIRSTKLEDSAMYFCASSEQGQVTEAFFGQGTRLTVV.

This clone was seen a few times. The chain links TRBV2 to TRBJ1-2; the match to TRBD1 covers 7 bases. This CDR3 contains 14 residues. The V segment lost 5 bases and the J segment 4 bases; nucleotides outside the gene matches: 7. Germline V gene data show CDR1 as SNHLY and CDR2 as FYNNEI. CDR3 nucleotides: TGTGCCAGCAGTTTCGAACGGGACAGCTATGGCTACACCTTC. This translates into CASSFERDSYGYTF.

The chain links TRBV11-3 to TRBJ2-3; D might be TRBD2 (7 bases). Per the germline V gene, CDR1 is SGHNT and CDR2 is YENEEA. The ends were cut back, 5 bases at V and 3 bases at J, with 18 bases in the middle. The CDR3 spans 16 residues. CDR3 region: CASSPGGHRGTDTQYF. In DNA, the CDR3 is TGTGCCAGCAGCCCCGGGGGGCACCGGGGGACAGATACGCAGTATTTT.

This clone occurred a few times. The chain couples TRBV7-2 to TRBJ1-5, with 8 bases matching TRBD1. With 5 bases clipped from V and 7 bases from J, the junction kept 13 bases outside the gene matches. This CDR3 contains 16 residues. Germline CDR1 reads SGHTA; CDR2 reads FQGNSA. CDR3 loop: CASSTRTGGWWQPQHF. The CDR3 DNA reads as TGTGCCAGCAGCACGCGAACAGGGGGTTGGTGGCAGCCCCAGCATTTT.

Here the CDR3 reads CASSLRGYGYTF. In DNA, the CDR3 is TGTGCCAGCAGTTTAAGGGGGTATGGCTACACCTTC. The genes are TRBV28 and TRBJ1-2; D perhaps matches TRBD1 (6 bases). CDR1 is MDHEN, CDR2 SYDVKM, per germline. Trimming cost V 2 bases and J 5 bases, with 6 bases left between them. The CDR3 has 12 residues.

This clone was recorded a few times. The CDR3 DNA is TGTGCTTTGGAAGGGGGCGCGGTGGCTTTCTTT. Protein: CALEGGAVAFF. The chain uses TRBV30 and TRBJ1-1; TRBD1 matches at 7 bases. From germline, CDR1 is GTSNPN and CDR2 SVGIG (reference sequence). This CDR3 spans 11 amino acids. Together with reference TRBV30 and TRBJ1-1, the CDR3 gives the full variable domain: SQTIHQWPATLVQPVGSPLSLECTVEGTSNPNLYWYRQAAGRGLQLLFYSVGIGQISSEVPQNLSASRPQDRQFILSSKKLLLSDSGFYLCALEGGAVAFFGQGTRLTVV.